The T cell receptor (beta chain) under discussion was sequenced for a study of T-cell reconstitution after alpha-beta-depleted transplantation in children listed by TCRdb under 2016. Broadly, across the study: T-cell immune reconstitution after TCRalphabeta/CD19-depleted allogeneic hematopoietic cell transplantation in children was quantitatively tracked in the study by means of TCR repertoire profiling.

Receptor libraries were prepared by PCR. TCRdb names Illumina HiSeq 2500 as the instrument used. TCR library preparation used molecular barcoding, with unique molecular identifiers applied to normalize quantification of the TCRbeta repertoire. Using fastp at Q25 and MiXCR, TCRdb reprocessed the public reads and kept productive beta chains. Each entry is one CDR3 protein sequence, shown with its most common DNA and genes. Here the sample has 500,000 to 600,000 distinct CDR3 sequences; approximately 30% occur a single time. Of the sample, under 3% falls within the top ten clones. Taken from cysteine to phenylalanine, the CDR3 has 16 residues. Only the CDR3 portion is preserved as DNA: 48 bases, with reading frame beginning at the first base. Unmatched junction bases come to 7, with V trimmed by 8 bases and J by 5 bases. CDR1 is given as MRHNA and CDR2 as SNTAGT, both from the germline V gene. A note on this clonotype: It has no known antigen specificity. Qualities for individual bases were not recorded, and no much larger clone is one base off.

Sequencing used PBMCs from the stem cell graft donor, obtained from the stem cell graft. This clonotype originated in a human donor who donated a stem cell graft to a child with aplastic anemia. The chain employs TRBV6-4 and TRBJ2-2, with TRBD2 matching 14 junction bases. The sequence in DNA is TGTGCCAGCTCTGGGACTAGCGGGAGCAGAACCGGGGAGCTGTTTTTT. This codes for CASSGTSGSRTGELFF.